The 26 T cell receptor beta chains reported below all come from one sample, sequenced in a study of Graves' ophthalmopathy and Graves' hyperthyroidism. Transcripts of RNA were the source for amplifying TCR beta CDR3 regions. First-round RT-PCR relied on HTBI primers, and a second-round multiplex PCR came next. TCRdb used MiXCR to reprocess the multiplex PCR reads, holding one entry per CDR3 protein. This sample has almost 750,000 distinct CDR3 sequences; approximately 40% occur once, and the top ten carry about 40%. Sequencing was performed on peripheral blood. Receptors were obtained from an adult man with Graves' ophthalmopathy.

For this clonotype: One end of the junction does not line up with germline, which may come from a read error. CDR3 nucleotides: TGCGCCGGCAGTGATGCAGGCCTTGGGGACGAGCAGTACTTC. Amino acids: CAGSDAGLGDEQYF. The V and J genes are TRBV10-2 and TRBJ2-7; no clear D gene. The CDR3 has 14 amino acids. CDR1 WSHSY and CDR2 SAAADI come from the germline V gene.

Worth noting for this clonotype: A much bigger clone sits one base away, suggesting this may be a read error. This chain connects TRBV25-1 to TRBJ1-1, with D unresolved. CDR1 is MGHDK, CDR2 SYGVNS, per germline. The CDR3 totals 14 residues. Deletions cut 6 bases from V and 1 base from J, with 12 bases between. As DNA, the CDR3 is TGTGCCAGCAGCGACCACGGGAAGAACACTGAAGCTTTCTTT. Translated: CASSDHGKNTEAFF.

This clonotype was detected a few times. The CDR3: CASSLGVGQNTGELFF. CDR3 bases: TGTGCCAGCAGCTTAGGGGTGGGACAGAACACCGGGGAGCTGTTTTTT. The chain links TRBV7-2 to TRBJ2-2; possible D gene TRBD1, 6 bases. The V gene lost 1 base and the J gene lost 1 base, with 10 bases spanning the gap. The CDR3 contains 16 residues. Germline values: CDR1 SGHTA, CDR2 FQGNSA.

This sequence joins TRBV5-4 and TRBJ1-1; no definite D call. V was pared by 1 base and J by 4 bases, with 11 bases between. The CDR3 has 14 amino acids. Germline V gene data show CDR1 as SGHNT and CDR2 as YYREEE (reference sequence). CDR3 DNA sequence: TGTGCCAGCAGCTTGCGCGGGGTCCCCACTGAAGCTTTCTTT. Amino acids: CASSLRGVPTEAFF.

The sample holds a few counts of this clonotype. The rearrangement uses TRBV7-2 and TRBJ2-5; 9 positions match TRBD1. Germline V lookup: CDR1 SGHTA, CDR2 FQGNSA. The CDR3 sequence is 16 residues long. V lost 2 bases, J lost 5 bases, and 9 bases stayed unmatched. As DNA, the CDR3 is TGTGCCAGCAGCTTATCCCCGGGACAGGGTGTGGAGACCCAGTACTTC. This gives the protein CASSLSPGQGVETQYF.

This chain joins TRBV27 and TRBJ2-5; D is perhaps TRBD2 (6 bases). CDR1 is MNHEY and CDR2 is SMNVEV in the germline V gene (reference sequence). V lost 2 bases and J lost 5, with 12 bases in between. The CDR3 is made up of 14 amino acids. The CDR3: CASSLMSRGETQYF. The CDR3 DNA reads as TGTGCCAGCAGTTTAATGAGCCGGGGGGAGACCCAGTACTTC.

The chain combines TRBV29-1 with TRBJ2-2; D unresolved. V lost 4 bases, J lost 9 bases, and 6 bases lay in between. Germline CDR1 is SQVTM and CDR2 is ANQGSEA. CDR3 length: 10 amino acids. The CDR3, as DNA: TGCAGCGTTGGGTCCCGGGAGCTGTTTTTT. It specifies CSVGSRELFF.

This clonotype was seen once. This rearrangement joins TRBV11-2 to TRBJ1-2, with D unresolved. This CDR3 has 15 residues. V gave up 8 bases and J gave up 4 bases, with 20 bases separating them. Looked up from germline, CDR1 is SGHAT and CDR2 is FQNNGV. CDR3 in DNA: TGTGCCAGCTCACCAAGTCAACGGGAGGGCTATGGCTACACCTTC. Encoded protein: CASSPSQREGYGYTF.

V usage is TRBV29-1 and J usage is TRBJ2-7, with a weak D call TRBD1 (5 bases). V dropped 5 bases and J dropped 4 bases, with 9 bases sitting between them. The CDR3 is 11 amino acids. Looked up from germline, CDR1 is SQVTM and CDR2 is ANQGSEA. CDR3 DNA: TGCAGCGTTTTAGGGGATTACGAGCAGTACTTC. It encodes CSVLGDYEQYF.

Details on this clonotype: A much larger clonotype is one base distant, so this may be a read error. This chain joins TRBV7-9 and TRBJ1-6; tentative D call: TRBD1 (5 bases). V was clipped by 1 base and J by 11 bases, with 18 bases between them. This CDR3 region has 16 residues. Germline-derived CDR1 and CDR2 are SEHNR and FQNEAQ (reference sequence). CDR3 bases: TGTGCCAGCAGCTTAGGGAGACAGACTCGATCCGCACCCCTCCACTTT. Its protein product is CASSLGRQTRSAPLHF.

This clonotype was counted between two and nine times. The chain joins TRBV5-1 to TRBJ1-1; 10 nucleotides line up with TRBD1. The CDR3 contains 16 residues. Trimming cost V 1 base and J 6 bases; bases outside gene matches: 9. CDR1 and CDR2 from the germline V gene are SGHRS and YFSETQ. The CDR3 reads CASSLSGTGALAEAFF. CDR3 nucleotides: TGCGCCAGCAGCTTGTCCGGGACAGGGGCGTTAGCTGAAGCTTTCTTT. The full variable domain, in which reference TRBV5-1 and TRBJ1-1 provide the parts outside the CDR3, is KAGVTQTPRYLIKTRGQQVTLSCSPISGHRSVSWYQQTPGQGLQFLFEYFSETQRNKGNFPGRFSGRQFSNSRSEMNVSTLELGDSALYLCASSLSGTGALAEAFFGQGTRLTVV.

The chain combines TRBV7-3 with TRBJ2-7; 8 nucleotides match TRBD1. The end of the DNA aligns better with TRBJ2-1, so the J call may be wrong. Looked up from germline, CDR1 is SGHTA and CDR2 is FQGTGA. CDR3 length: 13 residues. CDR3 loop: CASSVDRGNEQFF. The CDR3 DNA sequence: TGTGCCAGCAGCGTAGACAGGGGCAATGAGCAGTTCTTC.

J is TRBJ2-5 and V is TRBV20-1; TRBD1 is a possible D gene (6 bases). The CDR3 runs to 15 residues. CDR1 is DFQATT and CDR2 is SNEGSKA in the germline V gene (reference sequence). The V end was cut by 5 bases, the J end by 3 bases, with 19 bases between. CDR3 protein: CSARLGTPWEETQYF. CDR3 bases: TGCAGTGCTCGGCTGGGGACACCATGGGAAGAGACCCAGTACTTC.

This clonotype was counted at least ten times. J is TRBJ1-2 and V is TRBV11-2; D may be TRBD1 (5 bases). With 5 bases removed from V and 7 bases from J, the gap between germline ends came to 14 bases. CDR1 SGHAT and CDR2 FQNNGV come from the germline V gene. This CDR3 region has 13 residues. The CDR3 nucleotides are TGTGCCAGCAGCGAGGCAGGGTTTTCTGGCTACACCTTC. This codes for CASSEAGFSGYTF.

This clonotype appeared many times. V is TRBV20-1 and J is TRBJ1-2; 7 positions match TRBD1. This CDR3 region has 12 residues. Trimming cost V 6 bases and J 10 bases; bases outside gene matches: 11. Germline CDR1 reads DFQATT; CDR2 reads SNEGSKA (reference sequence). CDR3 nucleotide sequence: TGCAGTGCGTACCGGGGGACAGACTACTACACCTTC. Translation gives CSAYRGTDYYTF.

Here the CDR3 DNA reads TGTGCCACCAGCAGTTGGACAGGGCCTCCTTATGGCTACACCTTC. Translated, it gives CATSSWTGPPYGYTF. J is TRBJ1-2 and V is TRBV15; 8 bases map to TRBD1. The junction had 8 bases not matched to a gene; V was cut back by 3 bases and J by 5 bases. Per the germline V gene, CDR1 is LNHNV and CDR2 is YYDKDF (reference sequence). The CDR3 runs to 15 residues.

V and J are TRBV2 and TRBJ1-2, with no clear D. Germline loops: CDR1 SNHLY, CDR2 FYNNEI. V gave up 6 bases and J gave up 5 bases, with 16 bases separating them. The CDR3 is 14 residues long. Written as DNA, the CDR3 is TGTGCCAGCAGCCTACCCCAGGTCCGATATGGCTACACCTTC. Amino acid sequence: CASSLPQVRYGYTF.

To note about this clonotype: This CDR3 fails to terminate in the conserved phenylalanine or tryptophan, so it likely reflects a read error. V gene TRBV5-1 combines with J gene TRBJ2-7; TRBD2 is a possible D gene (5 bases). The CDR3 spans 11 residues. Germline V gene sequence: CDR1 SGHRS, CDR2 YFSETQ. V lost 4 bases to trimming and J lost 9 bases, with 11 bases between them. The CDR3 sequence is CASSLGVGQYC. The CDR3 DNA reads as TGCGCCAGCAGCCTGGGAGTAGGGCAGTACTGC.

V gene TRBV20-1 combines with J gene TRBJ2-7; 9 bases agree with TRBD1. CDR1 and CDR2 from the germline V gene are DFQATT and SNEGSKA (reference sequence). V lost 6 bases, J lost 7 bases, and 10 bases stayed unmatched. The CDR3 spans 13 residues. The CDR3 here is CSAFRTGDNEQYF. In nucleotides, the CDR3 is TGCAGTGCCTTTCGGACAGGGGATAATGAGCAGTACTTC.

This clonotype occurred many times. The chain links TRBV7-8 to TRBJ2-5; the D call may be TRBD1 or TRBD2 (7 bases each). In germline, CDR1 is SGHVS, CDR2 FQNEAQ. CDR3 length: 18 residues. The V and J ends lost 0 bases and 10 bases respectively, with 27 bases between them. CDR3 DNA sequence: TGTGCCAGCAGCTTAGCGGGACAGAGGCTGATCCAGGGAGGGAACCAGTACTTC. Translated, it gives CASSLAGQRLIQGGNQYF.

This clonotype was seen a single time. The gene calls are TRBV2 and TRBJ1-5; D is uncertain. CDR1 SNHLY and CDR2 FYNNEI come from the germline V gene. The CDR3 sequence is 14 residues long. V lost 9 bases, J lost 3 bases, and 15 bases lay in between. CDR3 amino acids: CASPGSSPNQPQHF. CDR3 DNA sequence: TGTGCCAGTCCCGGGAGCTCACCCAATCAGCCCCAGCATTTT.

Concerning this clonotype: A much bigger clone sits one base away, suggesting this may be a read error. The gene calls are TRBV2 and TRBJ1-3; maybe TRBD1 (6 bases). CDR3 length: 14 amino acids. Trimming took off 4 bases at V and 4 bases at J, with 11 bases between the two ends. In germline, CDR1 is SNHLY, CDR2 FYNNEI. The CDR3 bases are TGTGCCAGCAGTGTGGGGACACACGGAAACACCATATATTTT. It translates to CASSVGTHGNTIYF.

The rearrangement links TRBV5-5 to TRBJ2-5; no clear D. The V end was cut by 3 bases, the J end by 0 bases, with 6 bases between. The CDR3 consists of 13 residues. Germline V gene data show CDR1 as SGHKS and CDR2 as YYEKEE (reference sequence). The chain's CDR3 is CASSSANQETQYF. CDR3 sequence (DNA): TGTGCCAGCAGCTCGGCAAACCAAGAGACCCAGTACTTC. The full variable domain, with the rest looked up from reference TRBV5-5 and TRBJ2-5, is DAGVTQSPTHLIKTRGQQVTLRCSPISGHKSVSWYQQVLGQGPQFIFQYYEKEERGRGNFPDRFSARQFPNYSSELNVNALLLGDSALYLCASSSANQETQYFGPGTRLLVL.

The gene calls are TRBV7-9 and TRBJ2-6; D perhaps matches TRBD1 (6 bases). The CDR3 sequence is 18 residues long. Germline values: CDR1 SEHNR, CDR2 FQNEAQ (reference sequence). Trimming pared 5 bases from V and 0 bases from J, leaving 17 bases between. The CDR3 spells CASSPKTGLSSGANVLTF. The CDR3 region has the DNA TGTGCCAGCAGCCCTAAGACAGGTCTGAGCTCTGGGGCCAACGTCCTGACTTTC.

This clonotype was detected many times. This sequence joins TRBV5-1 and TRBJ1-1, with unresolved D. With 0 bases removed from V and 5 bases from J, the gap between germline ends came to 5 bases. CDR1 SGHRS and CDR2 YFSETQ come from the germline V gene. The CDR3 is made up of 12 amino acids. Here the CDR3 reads CASSLDETEAFF. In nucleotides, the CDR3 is TGCGCCAGCAGCTTGGATGAAACTGAAGCTTTCTTT.

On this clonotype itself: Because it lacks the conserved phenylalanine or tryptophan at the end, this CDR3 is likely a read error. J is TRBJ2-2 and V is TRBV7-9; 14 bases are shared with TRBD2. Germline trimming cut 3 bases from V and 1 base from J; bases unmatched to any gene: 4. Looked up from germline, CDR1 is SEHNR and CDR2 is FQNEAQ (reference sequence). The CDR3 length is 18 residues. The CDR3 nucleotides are TGTGCCAGCAGCTTGGGACTAGCGGGGGAGCGGAACACCGGGGAGCTGTTTCTT. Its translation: CASSLGLAGERNTGELFL.